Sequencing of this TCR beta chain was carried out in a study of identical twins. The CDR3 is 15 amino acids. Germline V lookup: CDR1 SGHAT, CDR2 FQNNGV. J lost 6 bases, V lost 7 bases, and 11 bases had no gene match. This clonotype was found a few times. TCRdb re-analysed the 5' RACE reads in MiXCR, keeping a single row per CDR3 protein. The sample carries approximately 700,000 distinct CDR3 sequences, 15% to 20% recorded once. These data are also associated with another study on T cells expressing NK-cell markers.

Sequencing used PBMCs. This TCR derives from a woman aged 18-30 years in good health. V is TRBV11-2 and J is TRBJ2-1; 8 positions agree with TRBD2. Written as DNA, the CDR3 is TGTGCCAGCACCCCCCAGATAGCGGGATTCAATGAGCAGTTCTTC. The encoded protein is CASTPQIAGFNEQFF. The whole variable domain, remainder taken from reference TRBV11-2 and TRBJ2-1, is EAGVAQSPRYKIIEKRQSVAFWCNPISGHATLYWYQQILGQGPKLLIQFQNNGVVDDSQLPKDRFSAERLKGVDSTLKIQPAKLEDSAVYLCASTPQIAGFNEQFFGPGTRLTVL.